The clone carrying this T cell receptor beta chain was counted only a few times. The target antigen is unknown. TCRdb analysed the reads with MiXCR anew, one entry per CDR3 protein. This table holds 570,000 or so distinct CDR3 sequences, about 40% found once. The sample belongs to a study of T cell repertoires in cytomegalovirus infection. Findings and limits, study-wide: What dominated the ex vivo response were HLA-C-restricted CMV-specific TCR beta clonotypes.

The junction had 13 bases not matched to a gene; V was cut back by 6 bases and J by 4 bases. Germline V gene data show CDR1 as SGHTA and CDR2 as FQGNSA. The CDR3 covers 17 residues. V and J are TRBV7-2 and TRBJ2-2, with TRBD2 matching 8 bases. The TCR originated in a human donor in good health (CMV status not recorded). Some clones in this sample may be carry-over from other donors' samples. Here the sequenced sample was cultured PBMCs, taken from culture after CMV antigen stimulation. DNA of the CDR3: TGTGCCAGCAGACCGGGGGGTGCGGGGGGCCTCACCGGGGAGCTGTTTTTT. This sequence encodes CASRPGGAGGLTGELFF. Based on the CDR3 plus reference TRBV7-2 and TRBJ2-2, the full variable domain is GAGVSQSPSNKVTEKGKDVELRCDPISGHTALYWYRQSLGQGLEFLIYFQGNSAPDKSGLPSDRFSAERTGGSVSTLTIQRTQQEDSAVYLCASRPGGAGGLTGELFFGEGSRLTVL.